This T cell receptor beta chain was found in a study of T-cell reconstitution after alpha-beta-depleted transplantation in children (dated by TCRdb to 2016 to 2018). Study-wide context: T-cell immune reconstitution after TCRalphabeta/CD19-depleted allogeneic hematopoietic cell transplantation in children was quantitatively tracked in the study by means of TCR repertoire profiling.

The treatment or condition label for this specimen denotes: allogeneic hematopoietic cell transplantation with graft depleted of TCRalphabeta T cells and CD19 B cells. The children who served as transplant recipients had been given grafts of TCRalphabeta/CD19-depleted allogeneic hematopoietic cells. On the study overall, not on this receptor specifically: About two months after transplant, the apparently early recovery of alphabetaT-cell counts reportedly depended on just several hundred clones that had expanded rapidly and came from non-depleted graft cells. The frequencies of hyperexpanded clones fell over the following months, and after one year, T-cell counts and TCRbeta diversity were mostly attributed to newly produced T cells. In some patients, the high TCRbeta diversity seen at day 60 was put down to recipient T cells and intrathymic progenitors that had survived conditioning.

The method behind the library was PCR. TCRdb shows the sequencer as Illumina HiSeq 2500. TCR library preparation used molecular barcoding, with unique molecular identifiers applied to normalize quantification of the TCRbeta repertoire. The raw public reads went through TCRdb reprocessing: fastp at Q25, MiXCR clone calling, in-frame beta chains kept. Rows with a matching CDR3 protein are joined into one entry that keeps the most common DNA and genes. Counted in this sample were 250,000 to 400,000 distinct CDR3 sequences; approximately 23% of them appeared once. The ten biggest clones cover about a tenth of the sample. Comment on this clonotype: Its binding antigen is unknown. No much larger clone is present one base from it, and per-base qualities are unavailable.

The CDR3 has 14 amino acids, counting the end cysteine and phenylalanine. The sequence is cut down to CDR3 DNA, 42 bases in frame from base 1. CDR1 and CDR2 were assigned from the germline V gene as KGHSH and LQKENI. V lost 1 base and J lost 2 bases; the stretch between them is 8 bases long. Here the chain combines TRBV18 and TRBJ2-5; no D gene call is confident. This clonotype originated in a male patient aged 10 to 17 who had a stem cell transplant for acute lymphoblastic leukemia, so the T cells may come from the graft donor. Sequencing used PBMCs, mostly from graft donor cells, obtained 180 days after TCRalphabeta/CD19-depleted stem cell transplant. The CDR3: CASSPLPGQETQYF. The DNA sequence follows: TGTGCCAGCTCACCACTCCCCGGACAAGAGACCCAGTACTTC.